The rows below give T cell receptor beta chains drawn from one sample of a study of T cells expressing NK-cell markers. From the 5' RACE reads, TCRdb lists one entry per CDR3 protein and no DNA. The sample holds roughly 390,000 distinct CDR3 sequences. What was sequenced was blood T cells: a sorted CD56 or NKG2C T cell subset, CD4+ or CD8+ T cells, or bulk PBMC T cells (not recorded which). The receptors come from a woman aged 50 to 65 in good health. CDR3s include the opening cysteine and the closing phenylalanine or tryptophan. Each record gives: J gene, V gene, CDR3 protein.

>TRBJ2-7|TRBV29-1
CSVDITDEQYF
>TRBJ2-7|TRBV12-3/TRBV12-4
CASSVTDRAYEQYF
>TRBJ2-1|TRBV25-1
CASSDAGGGTNEQFF
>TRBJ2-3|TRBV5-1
CASSLARAGRDTQYF
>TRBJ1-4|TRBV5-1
CASSSAPVGTNEKLFF
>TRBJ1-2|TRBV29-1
CSVRQSNYGYTF
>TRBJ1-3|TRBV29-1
CSVVLGLKGNTIYF
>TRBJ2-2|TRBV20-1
CSARGPGLDTGELFF
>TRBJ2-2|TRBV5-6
CASSPGWSNTGELFF
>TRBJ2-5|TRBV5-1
CASSLGLQETQYF
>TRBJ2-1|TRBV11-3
CASSLGFNRREQFF
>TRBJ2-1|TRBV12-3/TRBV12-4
CASKYEGGSSYNEQFF
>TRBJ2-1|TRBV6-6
CASVGMRETNNEQFF
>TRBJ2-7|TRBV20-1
CSARDLGTNPYSYEQYF
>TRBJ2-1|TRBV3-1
CASRPHNDNEQFF
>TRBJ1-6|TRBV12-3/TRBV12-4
CASSLDRQINSPLHF
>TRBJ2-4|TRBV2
CASRRGQGGDIQYF
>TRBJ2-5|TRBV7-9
CASNDGQRQETQYF
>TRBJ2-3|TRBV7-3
CASSLWGLADNTDTQYF
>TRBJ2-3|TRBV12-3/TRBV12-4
CASRDRENTQYF
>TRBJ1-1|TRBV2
CAGSEGFMNTEAFF
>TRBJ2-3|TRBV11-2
CASSEPKGLAGTDTQYF
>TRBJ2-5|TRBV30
CAWSVGQGVAETQYF
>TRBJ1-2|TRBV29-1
CSVEEGNNYGYTF
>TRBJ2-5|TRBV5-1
CASSLGYRDTEETQYF
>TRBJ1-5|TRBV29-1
CSVEGQSLGPQHF
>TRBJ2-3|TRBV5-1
CASSFAPRDPTDTQYF
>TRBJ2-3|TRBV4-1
CASSQPTTSGSRDTQYF
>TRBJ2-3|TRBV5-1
CASSLKREGLHAGDTQYF
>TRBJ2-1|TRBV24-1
CATSDSVSSLGYNEQFF
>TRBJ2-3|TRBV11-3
CAEGDSSGIGYTQYF
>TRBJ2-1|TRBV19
CASSPPTGGLFF
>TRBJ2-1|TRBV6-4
CASSEAVGGNEQFF